The source of this TCR beta chain is a study of blood T cell repertoires in COVID-19. Looking at the study overall: Sources were T cells, B-cell-depleted T cells, or PBMCs; the material itself was cDNA or gDNA.

Enrolled during active infection, Seattle patients were then followed longitudinally. V was clipped by 5 bases and J by 4 bases; unmatched bases: 4. CDR3 length: 14 amino acids. Germline CDR1 and CDR2: WNHNN and SYGVQD (reference sequence). Original analysis: Estimated nucleated cell counts came from reference gene primer amplification. Sequenced by immunoSEQ multiplex PCR; TCRdb stores in-frame clones only, minus some. The D gene and trimming were derived from the DNA, and the V and J assignments and clone size from that table. The table records about 36,000 clones, approximately 81% of them present only once.

The chain employs TRBV10-1 and TRBJ2-5; 10 positions match TRBD2. This receptor was identified in a man in his 60s with COVID-19, enrolled during active disease. Sequencing input: peripheral blood. In DNA, the CDR3 is TGCGCCAGCAGTCCAGCGGGAGGGAGAGAGACCCAGTACTTC. Amino acids: CASSPAGGRETQYF.